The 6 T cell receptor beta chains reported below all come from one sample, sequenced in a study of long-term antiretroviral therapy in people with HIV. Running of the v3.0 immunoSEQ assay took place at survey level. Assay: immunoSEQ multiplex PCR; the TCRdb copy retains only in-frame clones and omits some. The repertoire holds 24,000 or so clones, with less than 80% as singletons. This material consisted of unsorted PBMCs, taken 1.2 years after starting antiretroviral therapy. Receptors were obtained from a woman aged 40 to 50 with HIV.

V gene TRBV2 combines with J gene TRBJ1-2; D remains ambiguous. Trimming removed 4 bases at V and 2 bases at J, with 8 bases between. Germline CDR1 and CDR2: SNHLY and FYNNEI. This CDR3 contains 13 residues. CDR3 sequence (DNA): TGTGCCAGCAGTGTCGGAGAGAACTATGGCTACACCTTC. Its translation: CASSVGENYGYTF.

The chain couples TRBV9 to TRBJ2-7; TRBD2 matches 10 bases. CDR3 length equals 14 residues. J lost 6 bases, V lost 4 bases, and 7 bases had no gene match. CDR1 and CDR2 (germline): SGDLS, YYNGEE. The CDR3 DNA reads TGTGCCAGCAGCTTGGGACTAGCGAGAGTCGAGCAGTACTTC. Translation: CASSLGLARVEQYF.

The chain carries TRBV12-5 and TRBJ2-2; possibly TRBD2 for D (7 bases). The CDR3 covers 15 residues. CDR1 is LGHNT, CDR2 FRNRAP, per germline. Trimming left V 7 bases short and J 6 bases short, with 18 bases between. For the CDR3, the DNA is TGTGCTAGTGCCCTAGGTGGGGGGGCGCCCGGGGAGCTGTTTTTT. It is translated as CASALGGGAPGELFF.

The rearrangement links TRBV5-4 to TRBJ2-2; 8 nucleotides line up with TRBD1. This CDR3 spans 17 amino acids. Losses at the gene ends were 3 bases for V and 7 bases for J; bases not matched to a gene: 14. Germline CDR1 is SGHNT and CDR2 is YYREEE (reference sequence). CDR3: CASSWPGQGNVGGELFF. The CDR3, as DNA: TGTGCCAGCAGCTGGCCTGGACAGGGCAATGTCGGCGGGGAGCTGTTTTTT.

CDR3 bases: TGTGCCAGCAGCTTAGTCCAAGCATTAGATGGCTACACCTTC. This codes for CASSLVQALDGYTF. The V call is TRBV7-9, the J call TRBJ1-2; D is unclear. CDR1 is SEHNR, CDR2 FQNEAQ, per germline (reference sequence). The CDR3 length is 14 residues. V lost 1 base, J lost 6 bases, and 12 bases lay in between.

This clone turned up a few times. CDR3 in amino acids: CASSEVGHYSNQPQHF. The CDR3 DNA follows: TGTGCCAGCAGTGAAGTAGGACATTATAGCAATCAGCCCCAGCATTTT. This chain connects TRBV6-1 to TRBJ1-5, with a tentative D call TRBD1 (5 bases). Trimming left V 1 base short and J 0 bases short, with 10 bases between. The CDR3 is 16 residues long. CDR1 MNHNS and CDR2 SASEGT come from the germline V gene.